This note documents a single T cell receptor beta chain sequence. Sequenced by immunoSEQ multiplex PCR; TCRdb stores in-frame clones only, minus some. The sample lists roughly 1,500,000 clones, 98% to 99% occurring once. This record belongs to a study of shared clonotypes between healthy human individuals. CD4+ cells yielded CD45RA+ naive and CD45RA-negative memory subsets. Germline V lookup: CDR1 KGHSH, CDR2 LQKENI. The CDR3 has 14 amino acids. V was clipped by 8 bases and J by 4 bases, with 15 bases between them. The sample comprised naive CD4+ T cells sorted from blood. Indicated subset: CD45RA+ positively selected. The clonotype was recovered from a man aged 25-45 years in good health. The genes are TRBV18 and TRBJ2-1; unclear D gene. CDR3 DNA: TGTGCCAGCACTGACACCGCGTTGTACAATGAGCAGTTCTTC. It codes for CASTDTALYNEQFF.